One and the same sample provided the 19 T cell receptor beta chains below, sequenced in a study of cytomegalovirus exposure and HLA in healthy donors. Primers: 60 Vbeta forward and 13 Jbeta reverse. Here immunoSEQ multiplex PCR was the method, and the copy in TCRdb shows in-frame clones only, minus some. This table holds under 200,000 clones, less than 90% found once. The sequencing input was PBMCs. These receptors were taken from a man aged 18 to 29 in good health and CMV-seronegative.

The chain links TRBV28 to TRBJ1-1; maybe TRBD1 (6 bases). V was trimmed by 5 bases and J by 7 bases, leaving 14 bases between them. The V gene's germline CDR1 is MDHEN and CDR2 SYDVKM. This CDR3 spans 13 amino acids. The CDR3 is CASSPGGGYEAFF. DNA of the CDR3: TGTGCCAGCAGTCCTGGGGGGGGCTATGAAGCTTTCTTT. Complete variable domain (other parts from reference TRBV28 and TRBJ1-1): DVKVTQSSRYLVKRTGEKVFLECVQDMDHENMFWYRQDPGLGLRLIYFSYDVKMKEKGDIPEGYSVSREKKERFSLILESASTNQTSMYLCASSPGGGYEAFFGQGTRLTVV.

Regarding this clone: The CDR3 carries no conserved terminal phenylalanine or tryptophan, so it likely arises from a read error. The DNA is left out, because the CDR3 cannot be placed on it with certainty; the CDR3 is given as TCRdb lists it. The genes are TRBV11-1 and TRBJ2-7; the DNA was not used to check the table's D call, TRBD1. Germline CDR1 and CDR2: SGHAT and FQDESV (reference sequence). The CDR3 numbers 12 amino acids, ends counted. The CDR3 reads CASSLGAEPFSY.

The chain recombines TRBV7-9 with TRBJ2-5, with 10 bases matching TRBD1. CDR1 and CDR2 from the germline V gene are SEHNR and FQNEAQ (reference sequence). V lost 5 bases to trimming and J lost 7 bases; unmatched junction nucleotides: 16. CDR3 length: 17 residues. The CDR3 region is CASSPRVRDRGLTTQYF. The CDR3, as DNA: TGTGCCAGCAGCCCGCGGGTCCGGGACAGGGGACTAACGACCCAGTACTTC.

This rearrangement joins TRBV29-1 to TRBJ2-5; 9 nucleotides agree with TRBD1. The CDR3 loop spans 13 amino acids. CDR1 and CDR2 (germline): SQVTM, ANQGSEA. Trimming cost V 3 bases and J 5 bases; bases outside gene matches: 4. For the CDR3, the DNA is TGCAGCGTTGAGTGGGACAGGGAGGAGACCCAGTACTTC. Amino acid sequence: CSVEWDREETQYF.

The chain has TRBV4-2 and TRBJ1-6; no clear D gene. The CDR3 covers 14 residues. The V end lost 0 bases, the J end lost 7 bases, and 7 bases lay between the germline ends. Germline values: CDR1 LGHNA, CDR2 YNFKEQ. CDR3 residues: CASSQEYQNSPLHF. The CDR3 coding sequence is TGTGCCAGCAGCCAAGAGTATCAGAATTCACCCCTCCACTTT.

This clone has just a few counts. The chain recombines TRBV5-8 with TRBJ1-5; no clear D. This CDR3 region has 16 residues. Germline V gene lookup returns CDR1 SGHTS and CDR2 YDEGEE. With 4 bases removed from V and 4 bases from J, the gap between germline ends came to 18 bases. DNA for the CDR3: TGTGCCAGCAGCGTTATTCTTACGGGAACTAATCAGCCCCAGCATTTT. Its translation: CASSVILTGTNQPQHF.

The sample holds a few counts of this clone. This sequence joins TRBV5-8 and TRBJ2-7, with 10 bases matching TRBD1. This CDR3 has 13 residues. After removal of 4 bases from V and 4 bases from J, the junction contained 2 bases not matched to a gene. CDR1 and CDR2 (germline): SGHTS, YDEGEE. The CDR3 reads CASSRDRGYEQYF. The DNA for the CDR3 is TGTGCCAGCAGCAGGGACAGGGGATACGAGCAGTACTTC.

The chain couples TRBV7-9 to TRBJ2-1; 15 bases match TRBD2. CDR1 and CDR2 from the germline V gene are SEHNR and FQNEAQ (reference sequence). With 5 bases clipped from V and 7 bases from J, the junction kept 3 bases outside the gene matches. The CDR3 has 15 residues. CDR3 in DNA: TGTGCCAGCAGCCGGGGGACTAGCGGGGGGAATGAGCAGTTCTTC. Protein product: CASSRGTSGGNEQFF.

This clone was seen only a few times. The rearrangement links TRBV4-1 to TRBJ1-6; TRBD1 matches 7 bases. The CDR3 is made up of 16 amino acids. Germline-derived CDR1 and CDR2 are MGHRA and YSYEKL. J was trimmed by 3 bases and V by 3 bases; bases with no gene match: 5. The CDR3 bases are TGCGCCAGCAGCCAGCGGACAGGTCGCTATAATTCACCCCTCCACTTT. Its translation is CASSQRTGRYNSPLHF.

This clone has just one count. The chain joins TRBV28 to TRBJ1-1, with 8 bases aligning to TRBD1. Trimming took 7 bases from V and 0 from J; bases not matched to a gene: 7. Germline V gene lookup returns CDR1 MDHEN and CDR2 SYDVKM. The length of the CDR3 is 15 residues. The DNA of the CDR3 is TGTGCCAGCACCATGATGACAGGGGTGAACACTGAAGCTTTCTTT. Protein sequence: CASTMMTGVNTEAFF.

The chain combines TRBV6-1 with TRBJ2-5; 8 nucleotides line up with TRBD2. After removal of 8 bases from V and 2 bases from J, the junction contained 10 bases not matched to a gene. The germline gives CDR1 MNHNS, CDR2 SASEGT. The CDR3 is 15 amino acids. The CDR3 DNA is TGTGCCAGCCGTTCGGAGCGGGGGCCTCAAGAGACCCAGTACTTC. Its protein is CASRSERGPQETQYF.

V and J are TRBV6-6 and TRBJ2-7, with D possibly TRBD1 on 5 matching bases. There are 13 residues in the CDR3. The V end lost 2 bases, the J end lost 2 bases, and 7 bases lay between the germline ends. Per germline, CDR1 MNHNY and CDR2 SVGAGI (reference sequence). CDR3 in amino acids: CASSYDRPYEQYF. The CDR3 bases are TGTGCCAGCAGTTACGACAGACCCTACGAGCAGTACTTC.

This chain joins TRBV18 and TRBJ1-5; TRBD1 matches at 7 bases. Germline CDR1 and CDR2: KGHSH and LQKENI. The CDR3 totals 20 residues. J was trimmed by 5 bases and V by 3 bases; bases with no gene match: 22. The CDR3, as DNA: TGTGCCAGCTCACCGTACGTACTAACAGGGGACGTAACGTCAGATCAGCCCCAGCATTTT. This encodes CASSPYVLTGDVTSDQPQHF.

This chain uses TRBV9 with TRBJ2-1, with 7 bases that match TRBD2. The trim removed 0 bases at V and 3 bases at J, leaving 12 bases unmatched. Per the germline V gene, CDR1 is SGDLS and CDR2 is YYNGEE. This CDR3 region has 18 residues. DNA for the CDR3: TGTGCCAGCAGCGTAGGGGGTAGCGGGCGCGAAAGCTACAATGAGCAGTTCTTC. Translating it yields CASSVGGSGRESYNEQFF.

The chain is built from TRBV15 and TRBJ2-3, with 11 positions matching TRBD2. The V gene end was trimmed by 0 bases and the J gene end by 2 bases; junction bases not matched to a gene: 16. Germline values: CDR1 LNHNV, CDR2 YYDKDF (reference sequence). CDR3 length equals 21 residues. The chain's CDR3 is CATSRDRTRSTSGRLTDTQYF. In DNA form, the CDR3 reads TGTGCCACCAGCAGAGACCGAACCCGCTCAACTAGCGGGAGACTCACAGATACGCAGTATTTT.

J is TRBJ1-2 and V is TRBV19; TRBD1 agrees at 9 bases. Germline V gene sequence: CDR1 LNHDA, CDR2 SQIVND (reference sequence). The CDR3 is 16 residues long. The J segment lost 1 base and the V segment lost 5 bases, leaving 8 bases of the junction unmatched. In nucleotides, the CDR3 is TGTGCCAGTAGTTTCCTGGGACAGGGATATAACTATGGCTACACCTTC. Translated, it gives CASSFLGQGYNYGYTF.

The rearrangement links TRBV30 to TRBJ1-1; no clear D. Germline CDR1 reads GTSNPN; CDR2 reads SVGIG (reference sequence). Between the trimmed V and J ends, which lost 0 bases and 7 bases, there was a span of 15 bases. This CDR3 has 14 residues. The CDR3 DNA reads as TGTGCCTGGAGTGTGCACGGAGCAGCCATTGAAGCTTTCTTT. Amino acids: CAWSVHGAAIEAFF.

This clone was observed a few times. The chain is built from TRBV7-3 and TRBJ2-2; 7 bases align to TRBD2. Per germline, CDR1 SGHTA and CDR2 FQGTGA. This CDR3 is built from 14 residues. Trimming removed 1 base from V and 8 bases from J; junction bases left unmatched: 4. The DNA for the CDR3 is TGTGCCAGCAGCTTAAAAGCGGGATCGGGGGAGCTGTTTTTT. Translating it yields CASSLKAGSGELFF.

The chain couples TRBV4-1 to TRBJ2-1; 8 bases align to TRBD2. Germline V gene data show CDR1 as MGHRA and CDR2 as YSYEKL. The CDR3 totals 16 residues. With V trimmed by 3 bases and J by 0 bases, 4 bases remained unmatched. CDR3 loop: CASSQLAGPSYNEQFF. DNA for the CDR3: TGCGCCAGCAGCCAGTTAGCGGGGCCCTCCTACAATGAGCAGTTCTTC.